Below, one TCR beta chain is given with its context. Its specificity is not known. Sequencing used immunoSEQ multiplex PCR; TCRdb keeps in-frame clones, though not all of them. This repertoire shows about 45,000 clones, around 70% found once; its top ten account for 6% to 7%. It was after approximately 11 days of culture that CD4+ T cells were isolated. Each participant was administered two doses of either the BNT162b2 or the mRNA-1273 vaccine. The germline V and J ends were trimmed by 3 bases and 5 bases, with 7 bases remaining between them. Germline-derived CDR1 and CDR2 are KGHSH and LQKENI. The length of the CDR3 is 12 residues. The entry originates in a study of vaccination effects on CD4 cells after COVID-19. About the research overall: Pools of viral peptides were used by the ViraFEST assay to expand antigen-specific CD4+ T cells ahead of sequencing. After the second dose, samples were taken at median day 72. In culture with 8 to 10 IU/ml IL-2 and roughly 10 ug/ml peptides, PBMC were grown at some 2 million per well. Study-wide points: In vaccinees who were healthy, merely 1 out of 255 vaccine-induced clones cross-reacted with common cold coronaviruses.

This chain links TRBV18 with TRBJ2-5; D unresolved. The sample in question was CD4+ T cells from PBMCs cultured without peptide, obtained after COVID-19 vaccination. This TCR came from a human donor who received a COVID-19 vaccine. The CDR3 nucleotides are TGTGCCAGCTCACCTTTGGGGGAGACCCAGTACTTC. Translating it yields CASSPLGETQYF. The full variable domain, with the rest looked up from reference TRBV18 and TRBJ2-5, is NAGVMQNPRHLVRRRGQEARLRCSPMKGHSHVYWYRQLPEEGLKFMVYLQKENIIDESGMPKERFSAEFPKEGPSILRIQQVVRGDSAAYFCASSPLGETQYFGPGTRLLVL.